This T cell receptor (beta chain) was retrieved from a study of neurological immune-mediated disorders. Comments on this clonotype: The target antigen is unknown.

As to time point: longitudinal time-point 1 (baseline). This CDR3 has 13 residues. The V gene end was trimmed by 6 bases and the J gene end by 0 bases; junction bases not matched to a gene: 1. From germline, CDR1 is LNHDA and CDR2 SQIVND (reference sequence). Findings and caveats of the study: Private repertoires in all groups were suggested by the absence of shared CDR3 amino acid sequences among expanded clones across subjects.

TCRdb independently ran MiXCR on the 5' RACE reads; one entry per CDR3 protein. The sample has about 49,000 distinct CDR3 sequences, more than 8.5% seen once. This chain uses TRBV19 with TRBJ1-1; 7 bases map to TRBD1. Sequencing input: PBMCs. The TCR comes from a woman in her thirties or forties in good health. CDR3 in amino acids: CASRQGLNTEAFF. Here the CDR3 DNA reads TGTGCCAGTAGACAGGGGTTGAACACTGAAGCTTTCTTT.